This TCR beta chain stems from a study of cytomegalovirus exposure and HLA in healthy donors. Overall study findings and caveats: An observed cluster of highly shared sequence variants was recorded as a likely sequencing artifact. The authors confirmed in vitro that a few CMV-associated chains were specific for CMV antigens.

Notes on this clone: The target antigen is unknown.

CDR3 length equals 17 residues. The germline V and J ends were trimmed by 1 base and 4 bases, with 14 bases remaining between them. Per germline, CDR1 SEHNR and CDR2 FQNEAQ (reference sequence). The PCR used 60 Vbeta and 13 Jbeta primers. Assay: immunoSEQ multiplex PCR; the TCRdb copy retains only in-frame clones and omits some. This table holds about 67,000 clones. The sequencing sample was made of PBMCs. The chain couples TRBV7-9 to TRBJ2-6; D is unclear. The receptor's source is a middle-aged woman in good health and CMV-seropositive. The DNA of the CDR3 is TGTGCCAGCAGCTTAGGGCCCTGGAGCTCAGGGGCCAACGTCCTGACTTTC. Encoded protein: CASSLGPWSSGANVLTF.